The entry that follows covers one T cell receptor beta chain sequence. Original analysis: The authors estimated nucleated cell counts from reference gene primer amplification. Sequencing used immunoSEQ multiplex PCR; TCRdb keeps in-frame clones, though not all of them. V, J and clone size are those of that table, while D and trimming were read from the DNA. The repertoire holds some 270,000 clones, with around 86% as singletons. This entry comes from a study of blood T cell repertoires in COVID-19. The overall study: COVID-19 samples from acute and convalescent phases originated in the United States, Italy and Spain. In each case, the material was cDNA or gDNA derived from T cells, B-cell-depleted T cells, or PBMCs.

The V and J ends lost 1 base and 2 bases respectively, with 9 bases between them. From germline, CDR1 is KGHSY and CDR2 FQNENV. The CDR3 runs to 14 residues. The sequencing sample was made of peripheral blood. The sequence was collected from a man aged 45-60 years with acute or convalescent COVID-19. The chain combines TRBV16 with TRBJ2-7; no definite D call. The CDR3 loop is CASSQFYSTYEQYF. CDR3 sequence (DNA): TGTGCCAGCAGCCAATTTTACAGTACCTACGAGCAGTACTTC. Together with reference TRBV16 and TRBJ2-7, the CDR3 gives the full variable domain: GEEVAQTPKHLVRGEGQKAKLYCAPIKGHSYVFWYQQVLKNEFKFLISFQNENVFDETGMPKERFSAKCLPNSPCSLEIQATKLEDSAVYFCASSQFYSTYEQYFGPGTRLTVT.